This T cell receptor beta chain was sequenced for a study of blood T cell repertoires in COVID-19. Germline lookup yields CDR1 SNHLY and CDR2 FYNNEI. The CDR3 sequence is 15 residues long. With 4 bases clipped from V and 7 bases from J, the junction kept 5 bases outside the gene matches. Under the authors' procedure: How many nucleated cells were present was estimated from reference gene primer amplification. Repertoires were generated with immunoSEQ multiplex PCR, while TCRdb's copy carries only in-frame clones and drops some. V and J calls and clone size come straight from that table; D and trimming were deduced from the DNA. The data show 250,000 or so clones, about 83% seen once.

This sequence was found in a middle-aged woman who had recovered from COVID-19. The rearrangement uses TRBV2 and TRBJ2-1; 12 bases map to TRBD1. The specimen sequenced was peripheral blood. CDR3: CASSVGQGARNEQFF. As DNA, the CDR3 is TGTGCCAGCAGTGTGGGACAGGGGGCGCGGAATGAGCAGTTCTTC. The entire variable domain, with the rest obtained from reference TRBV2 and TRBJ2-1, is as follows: EPEVTQTPSHQVTQMGQEVILRCVPISNHLYFYWYRQILGQKVEFLVSFYNNEISEKSEIFDDQFSVERPDGSNFTLKIRSTKLEDSAMYFCASSVGQGARNEQFFGPGTRLTVL.